This T cell receptor beta chain was identified in a study of blood T cells in healthy people across ages. Trimming shortened V by 2 bases and J by 2 bases, and 23 bases separated the two germline ends. The CDR3 runs 19 residues. Germline CDR1 reads LGHNA; CDR2 reads YSLEER. For the second PCR, which ran for 7 to 11 cycles, a sample-barcoded 5' primer and a J-beta primer mix were used. A minimum of 2.5 million CDR3-containing paired-end reads was obtained for each sample. In TCRdb, the 5' RACE reads were re-called with MiXCR into one record per CDR3 protein. This table holds 650,000 to 800,000 distinct CDR3 sequences, approximately 44% found once. Per sample, no less than 6 micrograms of total RNA were extracted. Remarks on this clonotype: Its antigen is still unknown.

Study-wide results and limits: A conclusive naive versus antigen-experienced comparison was prevented by the unsorted PBMCs.

The origin of this receptor is a man in his 60s in good health. The specimen sequenced was blood. The chain couples TRBV4-3 to TRBJ2-3; D unclear. CDR3 in DNA: TGCGCCAGCAGCCAATACTACACGGTCCCTTCAGTGATCACAGATACGCAGTATTTT. It yields the protein CASSQYYTVPSVITDTQYF.